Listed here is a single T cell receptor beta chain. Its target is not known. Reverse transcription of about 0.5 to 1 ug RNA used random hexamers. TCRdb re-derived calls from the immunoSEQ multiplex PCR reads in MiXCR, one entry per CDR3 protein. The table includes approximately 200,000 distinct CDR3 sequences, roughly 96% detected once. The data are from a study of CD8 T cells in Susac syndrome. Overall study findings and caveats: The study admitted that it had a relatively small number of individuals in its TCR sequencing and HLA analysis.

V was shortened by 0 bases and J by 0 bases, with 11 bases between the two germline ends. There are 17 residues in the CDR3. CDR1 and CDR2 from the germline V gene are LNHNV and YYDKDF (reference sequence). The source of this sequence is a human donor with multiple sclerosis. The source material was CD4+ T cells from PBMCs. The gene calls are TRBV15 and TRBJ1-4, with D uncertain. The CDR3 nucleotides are TGTGCCACCAGCAGAGATCCCTGGTCCTCAACTAATGAAAAACTGTTTTTT. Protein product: CATSRDPWSSTNEKLFF.